A selection of T cell receptor beta chains follows, all from one sample in a study of cytomegalovirus exposure and HLA in healthy donors. Sequencing used immunoSEQ multiplex PCR; TCRdb keeps in-frame clones, though not all of them. The sample gives 63,000 or so clones, around 72% of which show up once; about 8% is in the top ten. The sample taken for sequencing was PBMCs. The receptors originated from a woman aged 25-40 years in good health and CMV-seropositive. The CDR3 runs from the conserved cysteine through the conserved F or W. D genes are given only for firm matches. Some rows have no size entry. The others give once, few or many, or a class for an expanded clone.

CDR3 protein: CASSPPGGRETQYF; CDR3 DNA: TGTGCCAGCAGCCCTCCGGGGGGTCGGGAGACCCAGTACTTC; V gene: TRBV13; J gene: TRBJ2-5; clone size: NA; D gene: TRBD2
CDR3 protein: CASSHTGTANYGYTF; CDR3 DNA: TGCGCCAGCAGCCACACTGGGACAGCTAACTATGGCTACACCTTC; V gene: TRBV4-3; J gene: TRBJ1-2; clone size: NA; D gene: TRBD1
CDR3 protein: CASSTSGRALGEQYF; CDR3 DNA: TGCGCCAGCAGCACAAGCGGGAGGGCCTTAGGCGAGCAGTACTTC; V gene: TRBV5-1; J gene: TRBJ2-7; clone size: NA; D gene: TRBD2
CDR3 protein: CASSFPGQGQYEQYF; CDR3 DNA: TGTGCCAGCAGCTTCCCGGGACAGGGACAATACGAGCAGTACTTC; V gene: TRBV7-9; J gene: TRBJ2-7; clone size: NA; D gene: TRBD1
CDR3 protein: CASSISTGSGRAKGEQYF; CDR3 DNA: TGTGCCAGCAGCATCTCGACGGGTAGCGGGAGGGCCAAAGGCGAGCAGTACTTC; V gene: TRBV7-2; J gene: TRBJ2-7; clone size: NA; D gene: TRBD2
CDR3 protein: CATTHSGTGSYEQYF; CDR3 DNA: TGTGCCACAACACACTCCGGGACAGGTTCCTACGAGCAGTACTTC; V gene: TRBV27; J gene: TRBJ2-7; clone size: NA; D gene: TRBD1
CDR3 protein: CASSSGVGNQPQHF; CDR3 DNA: TGTGCCAGCAGCTCAGGGGTGGGCAATCAGCCCCAGCATTTT; V gene: TRBV5-4; J gene: TRBJ1-5; clone size: NA; D gene: NA
CDR3 protein: CASSLAGQGAYEQYF; CDR3 DNA: TGTGCCAGCAGTTTGGCGGGACAGGGGGCGTACGAGCAGTACTTC; V gene: TRBV27; J gene: TRBJ2-7; clone size: NA; D gene: TRBD1
CDR3 protein: CASSREGSSYNEQFF; CDR3 DNA: TGTGCCAGCAGCCGGGAGGGGTCTTCCTACAATGAGCAGTTCTTC; V gene: TRBV7-2; J gene: TRBJ2-1; clone size: NA; D gene: TRBD2
CDR3 protein: CASSDGGHGNQETQYF; CDR3 DNA: TGTGCCAGCAGTGATGGGGGACACGGGAACCAAGAGACCCAGTACTTC; V gene: TRBV2; J gene: TRBJ2-5; clone size: NA; D gene: NA
CDR3 protein: CASTGGQPTNYGYTF; CDR3 DNA: TGTGCCAGCACTGGGGGACAGCCTACTAACTATGGCTACACCTTC; V gene: TRBV25-1; J gene: TRBJ1-2; clone size: NA; D gene: TRBD1
CDR3 protein: CASSYALAGEAGEQYF; CDR3 DNA: TGTGCCAGCAGTTACGCCCTAGCGGGAGAAGCAGGGGAGCAGTACTTC; V gene: TRBV6-5; J gene: TRBJ2-7; clone size: NA; D gene: TRBD2
CDR3 protein: CASSGGLKPSDEQFF; CDR3 DNA: TGTGCCAGCAGTGGGGGACTCAAGCCGTCAGATGAGCAGTTCTTC; V gene: TRBV6-1; J gene: TRBJ2-1; clone size: NA; D gene: NA
CDR3 protein: CASSQVVNTAGGWGGTQYF; CDR3 DNA: TGCGCCAGCAGCCAAGTCGTCAATACGGCGGGAGGCTGGGGGGGTACGCAGTATTTT; V gene: TRBV4-3; J gene: TRBJ2-3; clone size: medium-sized; D gene: TRBD2
CDR3 protein: CASSERLAGETQYF; CDR3 DNA: TGTGCCAGCAGTGAGAGACTAGCGGGAGAGACCCAGTACTTC; V gene: TRBV2; J gene: TRBJ2-5; clone size: NA; D gene: TRBD2
CDR3 protein: CASSLTGAGQPQHF; CDR3 DNA: TGTGCCAGCAGCTTGACAGGGGCGGGTCAGCCCCAGCATTTT; V gene: TRBV5-8; J gene: TRBJ1-5; clone size: NA; D gene: TRBD1
CDR3 protein: CASSLGTGKQPQHF; CDR3 DNA: TGTGCCAGCAGCCTAGGGACAGGGAAGCAGCCCCAGCATTTT; V gene: TRBV28; J gene: TRBJ1-5; clone size: NA; D gene: TRBD1
CDR3 protein: CASSTLQGAPGELFF; CDR3 DNA: TGTGCCAGCAGCACGCTCCAGGGGGCCCCCGGGGAGCTGTTTTTT; V gene: TRBV6-5; J gene: TRBJ2-2; clone size: NA; D gene: TRBD1
CDR3 protein: CASSTGESGYTF; CDR3 DNA: TGTGCCAGCAGTACAGGGGAAAGTGGCTACACCTTC; V gene: TRBV28; J gene: TRBJ1-2; clone size: NA; D gene: TRBD1
CDR3 protein: CASSESKRTDTQYF; CDR3 DNA: TGCGCCAGCAGTGAGTCTAAGCGCACAGATACGCAGTATTTT; V gene: TRBV10-1; J gene: TRBJ2-3; clone size: few; D gene: NA
CDR3 protein: CASSRSGTHEQYF; CDR3 DNA: TGTGCCAGCAGCAGATCCGGGACTCACGAGCAGTACTTC; V gene: TRBV6-5; J gene: TRBJ2-7; clone size: NA; D gene: NA
CDR3 protein: CASSSGTSGNWEQYF; CDR3 DNA: TGTGCCAGCAGCTCCGGGACTAGCGGGAATTGGGAGCAGTACTTC; V gene: TRBV28; J gene: TRBJ2-7; clone size: NA; D gene: TRBD2
CDR3 protein: CASSLRTGNTEAFF; CDR3 DNA: TGTGCCAGCAGCCTAAGGACAGGGAACACTGAAGCTTTCTTT; V gene: TRBV5-8; J gene: TRBJ1-1; clone size: once; D gene: TRBD1
CDR3 protein: CASTRDRGVTEAFF; CDR3 DNA: TGCGCCAGCACCAGGGACAGGGGGGTTACTGAAGCTTTCTTT; V gene: TRBV5-1; J gene: TRBJ1-1; clone size: NA; D gene: TRBD1
CDR3 protein: CASSLGGVQETQYF; CDR3 DNA: TGCGCCAGCAGCTTAGGGGGGGTCCAAGAGACCCAGTACTTC; V gene: TRBV5-1; J gene: TRBJ2-5; clone size: NA; D gene: NA
CDR3 protein: CASSGHIGGRDNEQFF; CDR3 DNA: TGTGCCAGCAGCGGCCATATAGGGGGAAGAGACAATGAGCAGTTCTTC; V gene: TRBV21-1; J gene: TRBJ2-1; clone size: NA; D gene: NA
CDR3 protein: CASRKTLAGTDTQYF; CDR3 DNA: TGTGCCAGCAGGAAGACGCTAGCGGGCACAGATACGCAGTATTTT; V gene: TRBV2; J gene: TRBJ2-3; clone size: NA; D gene: TRBD2
CDR3 protein: CASSLTGLGELFF; CDR3 DNA: TGTGCCAGCAGCTTAACAGGGCTCGGGGAGCTGTTTTTT; V gene: TRBV11-1; J gene: TRBJ2-2; clone size: NA; D gene: NA
CDR3 protein: CASSVTGVRRQPQHF; CDR3 DNA: TGTGCCAGTAGCGTGACAGGGGTGAGGAGGCAGCCCCAGCATTTT; V gene: TRBV19; J gene: TRBJ1-5; clone size: NA; D gene: TRBD1
CDR3 protein: CASSPPGSSGDYNEQFF; CDR3 DNA: TGTGCCAGCTCACCACCGGGGTCTAGCGGGGACTACAATGAGCAGTTCTTC; V gene: TRBV18; J gene: TRBJ2-1; clone size: NA; D gene: TRBD2
CDR3 protein: CASSDLTGPNYGYTF; CDR3 DNA: TGTGCCAGCAGTGACTTGACAGGCCCTAACTATGGCTACACCTTC; V gene: TRBV6-1; J gene: TRBJ1-2; clone size: NA; D gene: NA
CDR3 protein: CASSFGLAHKKETQYF; CDR3 DNA: TGTGCCAGCAGCTTTGGGCTAGCGCACAAGAAAGAGACCCAGTACTTC; V gene: TRBV12-1; J gene: TRBJ2-5; clone size: NA; D gene: NA